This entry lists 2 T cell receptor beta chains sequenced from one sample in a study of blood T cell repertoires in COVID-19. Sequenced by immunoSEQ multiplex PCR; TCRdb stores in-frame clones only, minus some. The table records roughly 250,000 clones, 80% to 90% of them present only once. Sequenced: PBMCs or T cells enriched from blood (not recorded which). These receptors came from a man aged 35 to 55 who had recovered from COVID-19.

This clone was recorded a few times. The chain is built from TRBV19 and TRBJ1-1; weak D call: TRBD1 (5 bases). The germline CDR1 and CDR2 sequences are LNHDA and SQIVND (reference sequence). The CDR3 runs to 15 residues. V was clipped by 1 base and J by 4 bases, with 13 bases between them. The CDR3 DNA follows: TGTGCCAGTAGTATAGCGCAGGGATATAGCACTGAAGCTTTCTTT. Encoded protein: CASSIAQGYSTEAFF.

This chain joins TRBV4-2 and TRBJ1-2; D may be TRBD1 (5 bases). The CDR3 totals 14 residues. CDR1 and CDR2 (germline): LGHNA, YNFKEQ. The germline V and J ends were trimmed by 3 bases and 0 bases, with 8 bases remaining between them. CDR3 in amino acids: CASSQTDTNYGYTF. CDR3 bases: TGTGCCAGCAGCCAGACAGACACTAACTATGGCTACACCTTC.